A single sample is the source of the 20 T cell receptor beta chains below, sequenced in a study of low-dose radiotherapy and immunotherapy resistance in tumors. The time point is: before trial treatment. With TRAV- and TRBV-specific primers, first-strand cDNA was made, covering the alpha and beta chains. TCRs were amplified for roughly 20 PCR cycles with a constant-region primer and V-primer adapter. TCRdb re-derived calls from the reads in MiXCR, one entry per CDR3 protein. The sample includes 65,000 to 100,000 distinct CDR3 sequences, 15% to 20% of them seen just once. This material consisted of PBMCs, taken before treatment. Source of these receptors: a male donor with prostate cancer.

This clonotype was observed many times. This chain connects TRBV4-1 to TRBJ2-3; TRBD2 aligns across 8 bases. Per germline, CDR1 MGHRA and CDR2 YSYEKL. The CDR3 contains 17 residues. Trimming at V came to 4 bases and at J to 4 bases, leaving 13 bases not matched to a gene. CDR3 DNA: TGCGCCAGCAGCCCCCTCTCCCGCGGGGGGCCCGCAGATACGCAGTATTTT. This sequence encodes CASSPLSRGGPADTQYF.

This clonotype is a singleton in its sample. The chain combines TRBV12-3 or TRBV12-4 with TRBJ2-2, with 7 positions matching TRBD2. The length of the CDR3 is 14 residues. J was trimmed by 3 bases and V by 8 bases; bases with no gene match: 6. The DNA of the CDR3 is TGTGCCAGCGCCGGGACTATCGACACCGGGGAGCTGTTTTTT. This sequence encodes CASAGTIDTGELFF.

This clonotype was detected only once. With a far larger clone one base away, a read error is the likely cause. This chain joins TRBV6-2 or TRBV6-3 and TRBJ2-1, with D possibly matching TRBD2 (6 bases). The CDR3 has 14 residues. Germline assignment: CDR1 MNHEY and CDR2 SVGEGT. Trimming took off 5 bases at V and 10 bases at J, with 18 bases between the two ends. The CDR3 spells CASSGGLLHYEQFF. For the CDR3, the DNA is TGTGCCAGCAGTGGGGGACTCCTCCACTACGAGCAGTTCTTC.

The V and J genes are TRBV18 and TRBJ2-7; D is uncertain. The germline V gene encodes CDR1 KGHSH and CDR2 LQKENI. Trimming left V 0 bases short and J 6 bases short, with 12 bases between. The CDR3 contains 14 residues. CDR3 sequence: CASSPPSSGPEQYF. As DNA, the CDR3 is TGTGCCAGCTCACCACCATCTTCTGGTCCCGAGCAGTACTTC.

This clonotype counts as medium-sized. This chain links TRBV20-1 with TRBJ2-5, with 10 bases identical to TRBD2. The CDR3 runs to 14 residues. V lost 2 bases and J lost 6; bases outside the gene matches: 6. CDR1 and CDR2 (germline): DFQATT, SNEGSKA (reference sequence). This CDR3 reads CSARPGTSVKTQYF. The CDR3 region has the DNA TGCAGTGCTAGACCTGGGACTAGCGTTAAGACCCAGTACTTC.

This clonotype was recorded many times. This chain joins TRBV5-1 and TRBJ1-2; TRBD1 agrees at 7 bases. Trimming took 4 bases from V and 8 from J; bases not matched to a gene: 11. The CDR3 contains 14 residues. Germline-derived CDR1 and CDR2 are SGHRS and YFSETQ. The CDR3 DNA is TGCGCCAGCAGCCCTCCCGACAGGGTGGTAGGCTACACCTTC. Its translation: CASSPPDRVVGYTF.

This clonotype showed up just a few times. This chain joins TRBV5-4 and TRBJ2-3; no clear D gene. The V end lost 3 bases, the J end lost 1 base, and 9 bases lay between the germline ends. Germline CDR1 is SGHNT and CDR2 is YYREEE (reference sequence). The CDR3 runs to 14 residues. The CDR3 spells CASSSKTGTDTQYF. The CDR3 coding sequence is TGTGCCAGCAGCTCTAAGACGGGCACAGATACGCAGTATTTT.

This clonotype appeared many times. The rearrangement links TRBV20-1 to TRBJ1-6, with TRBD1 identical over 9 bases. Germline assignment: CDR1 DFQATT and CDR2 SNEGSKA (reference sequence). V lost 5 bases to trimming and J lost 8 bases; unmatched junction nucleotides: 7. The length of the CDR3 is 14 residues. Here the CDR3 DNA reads TGCAGTGCTCCCCCGGGACAGGGATATTCACCCCTCCACTTT. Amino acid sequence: CSAPPGQGYSPLHF.

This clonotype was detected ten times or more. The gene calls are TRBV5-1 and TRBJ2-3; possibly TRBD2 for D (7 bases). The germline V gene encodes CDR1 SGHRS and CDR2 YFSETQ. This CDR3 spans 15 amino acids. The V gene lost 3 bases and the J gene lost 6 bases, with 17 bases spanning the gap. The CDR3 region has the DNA TGCGCCAGCAGCTCGGGTAGGGGGGGAGGCGATACGCAGTATTTT. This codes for CASSSGRGGGDTQYF.

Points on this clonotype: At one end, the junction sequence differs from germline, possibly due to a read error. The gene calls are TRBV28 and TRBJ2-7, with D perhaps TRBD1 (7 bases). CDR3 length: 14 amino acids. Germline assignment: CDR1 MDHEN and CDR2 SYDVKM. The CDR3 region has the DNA TGTGCCAGCAGTCGCGGGACAGCCTCCTACGAGCAGTACTTT. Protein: CASSRGTASYEQYF.

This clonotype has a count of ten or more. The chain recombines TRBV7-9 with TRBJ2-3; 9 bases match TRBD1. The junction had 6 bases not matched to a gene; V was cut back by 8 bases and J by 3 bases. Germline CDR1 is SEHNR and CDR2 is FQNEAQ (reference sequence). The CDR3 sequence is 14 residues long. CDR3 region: CASLGTGRTDTQYF. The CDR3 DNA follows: TGTGCCAGCTTAGGGACAGGGCGTACAGATACGCAGTATTTT.

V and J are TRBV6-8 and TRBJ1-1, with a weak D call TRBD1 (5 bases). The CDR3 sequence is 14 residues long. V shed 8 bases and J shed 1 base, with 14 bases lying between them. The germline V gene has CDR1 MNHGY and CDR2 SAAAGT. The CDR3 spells CASVKGHWNTEAFF. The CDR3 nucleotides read TGTGCCAGCGTCAAGGGGCACTGGAACACTGAAGCTTTCTTT.

Written as DNA, the CDR3 is TGTGCCTGGGCTAGCGGTGACATTCAGTACTTC. It specifies CAWASGDIQYF. The chain couples TRBV30 to TRBJ2-4; 7 bases are a match to TRBD2. Germline lookup yields CDR1 GTSNPN and CDR2 SVGIG (reference sequence). There are 11 residues in the CDR3. The trim removed 5 bases at V and 8 bases at J, leaving 3 bases unmatched.

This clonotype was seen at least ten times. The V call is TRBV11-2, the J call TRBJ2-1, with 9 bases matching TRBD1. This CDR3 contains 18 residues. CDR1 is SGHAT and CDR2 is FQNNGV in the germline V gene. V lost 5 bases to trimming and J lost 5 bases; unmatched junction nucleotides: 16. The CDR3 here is CASSPNYLTGGYNNEQFF. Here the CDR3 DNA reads TGTGCCAGCAGCCCAAACTACCTTACAGGGGGCTACAACAATGAGCAGTTCTTC.

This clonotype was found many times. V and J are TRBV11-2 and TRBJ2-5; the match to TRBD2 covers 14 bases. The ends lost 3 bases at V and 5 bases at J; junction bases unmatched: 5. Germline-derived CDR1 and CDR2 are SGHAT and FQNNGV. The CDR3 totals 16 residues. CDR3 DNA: TGTGCCAGCAGCTTCGGGACTAGCGGGGGTTCGGAGACCCAGTACTTC. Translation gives CASSFGTSGGSETQYF.

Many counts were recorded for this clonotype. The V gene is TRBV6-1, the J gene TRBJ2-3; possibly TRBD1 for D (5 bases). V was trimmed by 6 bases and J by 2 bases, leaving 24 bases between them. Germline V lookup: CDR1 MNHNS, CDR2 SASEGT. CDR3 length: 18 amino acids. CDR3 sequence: CASRINLWGLLNTDTQYF. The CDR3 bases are TGTGCCAGCAGGATTAATCTGTGGGGCCTCCTAAACACAGATACGCAGTATTTT.

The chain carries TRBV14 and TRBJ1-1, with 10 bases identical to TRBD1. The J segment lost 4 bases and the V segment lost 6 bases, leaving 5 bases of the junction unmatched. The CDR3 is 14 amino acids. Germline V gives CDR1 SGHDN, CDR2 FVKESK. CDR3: CASRSGQGSTEAFF. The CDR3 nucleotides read TGTGCCAGCAGGTCGGGACAGGGGAGCACTGAAGCTTTCTTT.

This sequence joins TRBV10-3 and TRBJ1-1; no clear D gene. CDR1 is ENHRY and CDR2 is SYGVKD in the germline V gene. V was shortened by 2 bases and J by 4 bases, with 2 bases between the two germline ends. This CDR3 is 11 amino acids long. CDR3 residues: CAISEGTEAFF. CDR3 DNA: TGTGCCATCAGTGAGGGCACTGAAGCTTTCTTT.

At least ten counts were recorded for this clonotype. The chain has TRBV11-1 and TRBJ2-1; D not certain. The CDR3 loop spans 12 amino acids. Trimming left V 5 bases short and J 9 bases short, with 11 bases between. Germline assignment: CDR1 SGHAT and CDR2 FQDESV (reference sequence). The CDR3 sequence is CASSPRVGEQFF. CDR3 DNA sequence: TGTGCCAGCAGCCCTAGGGTGGGTGAGCAGTTCTTC.

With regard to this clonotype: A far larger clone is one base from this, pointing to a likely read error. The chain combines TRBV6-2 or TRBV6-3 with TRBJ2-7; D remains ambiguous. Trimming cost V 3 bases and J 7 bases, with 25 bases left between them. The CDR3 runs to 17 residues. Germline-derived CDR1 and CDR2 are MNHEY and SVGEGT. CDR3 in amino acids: CASSYGPAVRPENEQYF. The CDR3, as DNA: TGTGCCAGCAGTTATGGCCCGGCCGTGAGGCCCGAAAATGAGCAGTACTTC.